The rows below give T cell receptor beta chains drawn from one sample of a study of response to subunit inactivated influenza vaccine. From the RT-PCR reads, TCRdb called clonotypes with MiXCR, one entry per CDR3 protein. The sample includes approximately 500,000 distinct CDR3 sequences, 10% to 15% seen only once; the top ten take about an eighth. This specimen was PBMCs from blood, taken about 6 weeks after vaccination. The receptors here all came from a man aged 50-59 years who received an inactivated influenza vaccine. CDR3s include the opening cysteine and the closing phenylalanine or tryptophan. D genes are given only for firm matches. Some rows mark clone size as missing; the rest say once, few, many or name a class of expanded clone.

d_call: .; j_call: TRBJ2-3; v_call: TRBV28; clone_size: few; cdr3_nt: TGTGCCAGCAGTTTAGCGGACCCGCTCACAGATACGCAGTATTTT; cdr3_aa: CASSLADPLTDTQYF
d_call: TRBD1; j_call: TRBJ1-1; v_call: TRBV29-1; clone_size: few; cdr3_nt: TGCAGCGTTGAAGATCTGGTCCAGACAGGGGCTGAAGCTTTCTTT; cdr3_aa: CSVEDLVQTGAEAFF
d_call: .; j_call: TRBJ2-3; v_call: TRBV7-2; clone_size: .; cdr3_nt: TGTGCCAGCAGCTCTAGGGAATCTAGCACAGATACGCAGTATTTT; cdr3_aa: CASSSRESSTDTQYF
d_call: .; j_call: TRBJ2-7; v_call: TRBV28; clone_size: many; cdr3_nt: TGTGCCAGCAGTCCGCTCATGCGGGGGCTCCAAACCTACGAGCAGTACTTC; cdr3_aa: CASSPLMRGLQTYEQYF
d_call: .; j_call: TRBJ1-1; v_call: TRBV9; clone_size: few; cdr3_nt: TGTGCCAGCAGCAAGGGTGGGGTGGCATACACTGAAGCTTTCTTT; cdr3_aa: CASSKGGVAYTEAFF
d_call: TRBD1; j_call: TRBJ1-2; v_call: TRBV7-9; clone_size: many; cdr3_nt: TGTGCCAGCAGCCCCGCGGGACAGGGTCCTGGCTACACCTTC; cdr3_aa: CASSPAGQGPGYTF
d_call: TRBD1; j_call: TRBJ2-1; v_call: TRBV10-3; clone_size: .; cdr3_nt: TGTGCCATCTTCACTAGGACAGGGTTTATCTTC; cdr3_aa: CAIFTRTGFIF
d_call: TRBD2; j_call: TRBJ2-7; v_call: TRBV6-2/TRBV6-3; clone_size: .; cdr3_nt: TGTGCCAGCAGTATAAAGCGGGGGGAAATCTCCTACGAGCAGTACTTC; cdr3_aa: CASSIKRGEISYEQYF
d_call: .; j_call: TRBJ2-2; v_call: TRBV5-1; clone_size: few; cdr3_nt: TGCGCCAGCAGCTTCGAGGTGGCTGGGCCGAACACCGGGGAGCTGTTTTTT; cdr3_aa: CASSFEVAGPNTGELFF
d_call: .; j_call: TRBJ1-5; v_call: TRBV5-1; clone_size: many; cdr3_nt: TGCGCCAGCAGCTTGGACGTGGGCAATCAGCCCCAGCATTTT; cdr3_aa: CASSLDVGNQPQHF
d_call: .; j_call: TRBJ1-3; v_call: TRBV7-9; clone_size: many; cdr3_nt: TGTGCCAGCAGCTTAGCCAGCGCTGGAAACACCATATATTTT; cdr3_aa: CASSLASAGNTIYF
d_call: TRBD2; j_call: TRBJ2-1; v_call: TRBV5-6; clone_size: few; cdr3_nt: TGTGCCAGCAGCTTACGGACTAGCGCGAGCTCCTACAATGAGCAGTTCTTC; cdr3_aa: CASSLRTSASSYNEQFF
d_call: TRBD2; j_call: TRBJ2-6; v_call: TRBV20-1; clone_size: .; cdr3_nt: TGCAGTGCTAGTGGCGCAAAGCGGGAGGGCTCTGGGGCCAACGTCCTGACTTTC; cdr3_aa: CSASGAKREGSGANVLTF
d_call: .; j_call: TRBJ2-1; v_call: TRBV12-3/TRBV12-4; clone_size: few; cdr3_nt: TGTGCCAGCAGGAGGCGGTACAGCTCCTACAATGAGCAGTTCTTC; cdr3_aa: CASRRRYSSYNEQFF
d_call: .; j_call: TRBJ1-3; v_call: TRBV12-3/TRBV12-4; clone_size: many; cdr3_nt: TGTGCCAGCAGCCATTCGACGGACTCTGGAAACACCATATATTTT; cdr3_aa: CASSHSTDSGNTIYF
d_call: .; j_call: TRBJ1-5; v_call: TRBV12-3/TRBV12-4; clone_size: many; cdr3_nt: TGTGCCAGCAGTAACGGACGGGAAAATCAGCCCCAGCATTTT; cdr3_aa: CASSNGRENQPQHF
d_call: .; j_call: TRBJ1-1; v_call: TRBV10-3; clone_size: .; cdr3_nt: TGTGCCATCAGCCAACAGCAGAACACTGAAGCTTTCTTT; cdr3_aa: CAISQQQNTEAFF
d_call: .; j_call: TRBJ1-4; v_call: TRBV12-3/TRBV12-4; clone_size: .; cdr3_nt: TGTGCCAGCAGTTTGACCGTCCGTGAAAAACTGTTTTTT; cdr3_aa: CASSLTVREKLFF
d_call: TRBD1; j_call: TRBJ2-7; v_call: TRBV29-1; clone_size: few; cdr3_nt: TGCAGCGTTGTACCGCGACAGGGACCCTACGAGCAGTACTTC; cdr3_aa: CSVVPRQGPYEQYF
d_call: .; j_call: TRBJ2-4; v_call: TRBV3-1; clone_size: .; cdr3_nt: TGTGCCAGCGGCCGACAGAGATTACTAGCCAAAAACATTCAGTACTTC; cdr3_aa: CASGRQRLLAKNIQYF
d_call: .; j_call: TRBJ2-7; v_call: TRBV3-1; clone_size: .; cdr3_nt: TGTGCCAGCAGCCAAGCGGACACAAACTCCTACGAGCAGTACTTC; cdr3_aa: CASSQADTNSYEQYF
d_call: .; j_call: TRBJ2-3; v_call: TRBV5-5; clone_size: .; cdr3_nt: TGTACCAGCAGCAATAGGTGGACAGATACGCAGTATTTT; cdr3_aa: CTSSNRWTDTQYF
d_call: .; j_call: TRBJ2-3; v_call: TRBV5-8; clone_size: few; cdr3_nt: TGTGCCAGCAGCTTGGCGGTGAGGGCCACAGATACGCAGTATTTT; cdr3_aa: CASSLAVRATDTQYF
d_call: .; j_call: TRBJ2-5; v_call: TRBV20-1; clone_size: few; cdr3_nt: TGCAGTGCTAGAGATCACCGGGGTTGGGAGACCCAGTACTTC; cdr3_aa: CSARDHRGWETQYF
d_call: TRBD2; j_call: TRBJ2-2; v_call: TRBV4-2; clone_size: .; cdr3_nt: TGTGCCAGCAGCCCCCGCCTCGCTAGCGGTAACACCGGGGAGCTGTTTTTT; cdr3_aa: CASSPRLASGNTGELFF
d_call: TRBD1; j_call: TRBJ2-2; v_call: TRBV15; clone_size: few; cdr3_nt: TGTGCCACCAGCAGGGGACAGCGCACCGGGGAGCTGTTTTTT; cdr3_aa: CATSRGQRTGELFF
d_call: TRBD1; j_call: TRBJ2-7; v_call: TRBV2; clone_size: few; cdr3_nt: TGTGCCTTACGGACAGGGCACCACGAGCAGTACTTC; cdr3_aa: CALRTGHHEQYF
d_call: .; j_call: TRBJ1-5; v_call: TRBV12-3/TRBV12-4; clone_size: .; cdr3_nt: TGTGCCAGCAGTTCGAGGCAGGGGCATCAGCCCCAGCATTTT; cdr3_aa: CASSSRQGHQPQHF
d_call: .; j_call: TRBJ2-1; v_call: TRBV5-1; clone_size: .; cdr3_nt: TGCGCCAGCAGCTGGGTTTTCAGCTCCTACAATGAGCAGTTCTTC; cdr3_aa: CASSWVFSSYNEQFF
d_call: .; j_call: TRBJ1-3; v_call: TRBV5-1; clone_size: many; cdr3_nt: TGCGCCAGCAGCTCGACGGCTGGAAACACCATATATTTT; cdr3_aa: CASSSTAGNTIYF
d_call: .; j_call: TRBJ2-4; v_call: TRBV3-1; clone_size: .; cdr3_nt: TGTGCCAGCAGCCAATCCGCAAGCAAAAACATTCAGTACTTC; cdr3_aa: CASSQSASKNIQYF
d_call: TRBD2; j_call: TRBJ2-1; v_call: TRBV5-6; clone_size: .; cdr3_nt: TGTGCCAGCAGCTGGGCGGCGGGAGGGAACTACAATGAGCAGTTCTTC; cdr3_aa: CASSWAAGGNYNEQFF